This TCR beta chain is drawn from a study of T cell responses to AZD1222 COVID-19 vaccine. Overall study findings and caveats: Variant regions that are unmutated are reportedly the target of nearly half of spike-specific TCRs. Clonal diversity may have been underestimated, and the donors were mostly white British, with more females than males.

CDR1 and CDR2 from the germline V gene are SGHNT and YYREEE (reference sequence). With V trimmed by 3 bases and J by 0 bases, 12 bases remained unmatched. The CDR3 totals 20 residues. Doses given second, at about 4 or about 12 weeks, were pooled. Comments on this clone: Its antigen is not identified.

The data were produced by immunoSEQ multiplex PCR, yet TCRdb's version contains in-frame clones alone and is incomplete. The sample lists about 130,000 clones; 88% were seen once. The receptor was isolated from an adult who received the AZD1222 COVID-19 vaccine. Material: peripheral blood, obtained 28 days after the second AZD1222 dose. The chain is built from TRBV5-4 and TRBJ2-6; TRBD1 aligns across 10 bases. The CDR3 spells CASSSGTGTGDSSGANVLTF. In nucleotides, the CDR3 is TGTGCCAGCAGCTCTGGGACCGGGACAGGGGATAGCTCTGGGGCCAACGTCCTGACTTTC.